What follows are 7 T cell receptor beta chains derived from one specimen sequenced in a study of blood T cell repertoires in COVID-19. The method was immunoSEQ multiplex PCR; TCRdb's version includes in-frame clones alone and lacks a portion of them. The sample consists of roughly 220,000 clones, around 88% of them appearing once. The sequenced sample consisted of PBMCs or T cells enriched from blood (not recorded which). All receptors derive from a woman aged 50 to 60 with acute COVID-19.

The chain carries TRBV7-8 and TRBJ2-2; 14 bases match TRBD2. The CDR3 covers 18 residues. Unmatched junction bases numbered 10, after V lost 5 bases and J lost 5 bases. Germline-derived CDR1 and CDR2 are SGHVS and FQNEAQ. As DNA, the CDR3 is TGTGCCAGCAGCCAACCCGGACTAGCGGGAGGAAGTACCGGGGAGCTGTTTTTT. It yields the protein CASSQPGLAGGSTGELFF.

The chain employs TRBV28 and TRBJ1-1, with 12 positions matching TRBD1. This CDR3 is 15 amino acids long. Trimming at V came to 5 bases and at J to 6 bases, leaving 7 bases not matched to a gene. In germline, CDR1 is MDHEN, CDR2 SYDVKM. The CDR3 sequence is CASSSGTGGWAEAFF. CDR3 coding DNA: TGTGCCAGCAGTAGTGGGACAGGGGGCTGGGCTGAAGCTTTCTTT.

The J gene is TRBJ1-4, the V gene TRBV5-1; TRBD1 matches 7 bases. This CDR3 is 15 amino acids long. Germline CDR1 is SGHRS and CDR2 is YFSETQ. V was clipped by 2 bases and J by 3 bases; unmatched bases: 4. The chain's CDR3 is CASSFQDRSNEKLFF. The CDR3 coding sequence is TGCGCCAGCAGCTTCCAGGACAGGTCTAATGAAAAACTGTTTTTT.

A single count supports this clone. This sequence joins TRBV6-5 and TRBJ1-4, with D unclear. CDR1 MNHEY and CDR2 SVGAGI come from the germline V gene. This CDR3 spans 13 amino acids. The V gene lost 8 bases and the J gene lost 7 bases, with 14 bases spanning the gap. CDR3 residues: CASRRFASEKLFF. CDR3 DNA sequence: TGTGCCAGCCGGAGGTTCGCATCTGAAAAACTGTTTTTT.

The rearrangement uses TRBV7-3 and TRBJ2-7, with 9 positions matching TRBD1. The CDR3 runs 14 residues. Trimming cost V 2 bases and J 4 bases; bases outside gene matches: 3. Germline CDR1 and CDR2: SGHTA and FQGTGA. The DNA of the CDR3 is TGTGCCAGCAGCTTATCGGACAGGGGATACGAGCAGTACTTC. Encoded protein: CASSLSDRGYEQYF.

This clone occurred a few times. The rearrangement links TRBV6-2 or TRBV6-3 to TRBJ2-7; TRBD2 might be the D (5 bases). Trimming shortened V by 2 bases and J by 3 bases, and 8 bases separated the two germline ends. Germline values: CDR1 MNHEY, CDR2 SVGEGT. The CDR3 is made up of 13 amino acids. The CDR3 reads CASSYEEDYEQYF. CDR3 bases: TGTGCCAGCAGTTACGAGGAGGACTACGAGCAGTACTTC.

The chain uses TRBV5-1 and TRBJ1-3, with D unresolved. CDR3 size: 13 residues. CDR1 and CDR2 from the germline V gene are SGHRS and YFSETQ. V shed 4 bases and J shed 2 bases, with 7 bases lying between them. The DNA of the CDR3 is TGCGCCAGCAGCGACGGGGCTGGAAACACCATATATTTT. Its translation: CASSDGAGNTIYF.